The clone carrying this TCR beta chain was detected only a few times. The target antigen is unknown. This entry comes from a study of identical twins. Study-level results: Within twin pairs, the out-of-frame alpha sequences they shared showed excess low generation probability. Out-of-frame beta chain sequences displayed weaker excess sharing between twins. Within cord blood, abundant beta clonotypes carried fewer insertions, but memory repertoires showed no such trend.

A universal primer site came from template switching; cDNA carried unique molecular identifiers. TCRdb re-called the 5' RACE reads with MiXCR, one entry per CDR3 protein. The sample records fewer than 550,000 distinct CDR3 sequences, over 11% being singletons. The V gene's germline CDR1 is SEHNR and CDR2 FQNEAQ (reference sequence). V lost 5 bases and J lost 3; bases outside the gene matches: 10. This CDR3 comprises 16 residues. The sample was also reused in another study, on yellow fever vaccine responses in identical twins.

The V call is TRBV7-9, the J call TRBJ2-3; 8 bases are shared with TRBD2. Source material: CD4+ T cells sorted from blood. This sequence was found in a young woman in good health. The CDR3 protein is CASSPWTSLGTDTQYF. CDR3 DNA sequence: TGTGCCAGCAGCCCCTGGACTAGCCTGGGGACAGATACGCAGTATTTT.